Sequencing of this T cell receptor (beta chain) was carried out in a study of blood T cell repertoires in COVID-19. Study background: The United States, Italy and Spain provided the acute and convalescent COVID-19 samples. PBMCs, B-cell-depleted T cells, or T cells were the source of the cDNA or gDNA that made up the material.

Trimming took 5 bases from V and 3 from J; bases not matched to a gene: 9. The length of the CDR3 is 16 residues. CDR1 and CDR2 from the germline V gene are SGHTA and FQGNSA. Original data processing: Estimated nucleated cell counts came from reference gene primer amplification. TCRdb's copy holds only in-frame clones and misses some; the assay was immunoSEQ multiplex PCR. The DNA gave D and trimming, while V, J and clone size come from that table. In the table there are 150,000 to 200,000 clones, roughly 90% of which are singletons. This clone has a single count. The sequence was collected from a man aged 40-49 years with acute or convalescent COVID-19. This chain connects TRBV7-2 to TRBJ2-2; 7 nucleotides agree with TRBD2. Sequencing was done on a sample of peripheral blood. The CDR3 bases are TGTGCCAGCAGCCTCTTGTGGGGGGGGTACACCGGGGAGCTGTTTTTT. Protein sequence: CASSLLWGGYTGELFF.